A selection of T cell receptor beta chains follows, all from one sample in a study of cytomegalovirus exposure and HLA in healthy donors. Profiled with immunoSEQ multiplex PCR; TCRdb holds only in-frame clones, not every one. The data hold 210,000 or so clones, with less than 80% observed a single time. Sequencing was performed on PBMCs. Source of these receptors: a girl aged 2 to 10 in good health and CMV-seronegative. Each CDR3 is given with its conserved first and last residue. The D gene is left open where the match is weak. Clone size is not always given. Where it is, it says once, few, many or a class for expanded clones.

CASSEIYSVSYEQYF	TGTGCCAGCAGTGAAATTTATTCTGTCTCCTACGAGCAGTACTTC	NA	TRBV6-1	NA	TRBJ2-7
CASSSLAGGRNEQFF	TGTGCCAGCAGTTCGCTAGCGGGTGGGCGAAATGAGCAGTTCTTC	TRBD2	TRBV27	once	TRBJ2-1
CSVSDSSYGYTF	TGCAGCGTTTCGGACAGCTCCTATGGCTACACCTTC	NA	TRBV29-1	once	TRBJ1-2
CASSVVAGEAEAFF	TGTGCCAGCAGCGTAGTGGCAGGCGAAGCTGAAGCTTTCTTT	NA	TRBV9	once	TRBJ1-1
CASSITWNTEAFF	TGTGCCAGTAGTATAACATGGAACACTGAAGCTTTCTTT	NA	TRBV19	NA	TRBJ1-1
CASSALAGGYNEQFF	TGTGCCAGCAGTGCCTTAGCGGGGGGGTACAATGAGCAGTTCTTC	TRBD2	TRBV6-4	NA	TRBJ2-1
CATSGYNEQFF	TGTGCGACTAGCGGATACAATGAGCAGTTCTTC	TRBD2	TRBV30	NA	TRBJ2-1
CASSIWGSVYGYTF	TGTGCCAGTAGTATCTGGGGCAGCGTCTATGGCTACACCTTC	NA	TRBV19	NA	TRBJ1-2
CASSLNPPGGGNPYEQYF	TGCGCCAGCAGCTTGAACCCTCCTGGCGGGGGGAATCCCTACGAGCAGTACTTC	TRBD2	TRBV5-1	NA	TRBJ2-7
CASSSWDRVGTEAFF	TGTGCCAGCAGTTCATGGGACAGGGTAGGCACTGAAGCTTTCTTT	TRBD1	TRBV6-6	NA	TRBJ1-1
CASSDGGPDLFF	TGTGCCAGCAGTGATGGGGGCCCCGACCTGTTTTTT	NA	TRBV2	few	TRBJ1-4
CASSVGGVSPYEQYF	TGTGCCAGCAGCGTCGGGGGGGTCAGTCCCTACGAGCAGTACTTC	TRBD2	TRBV9	few	TRBJ2-7
CASGFARGGANQPQHF	TGTGCTAGTGGTTTTGCACGGGGGGGGGCAAATCAGCCCCAGCATTTT	NA	TRBV12-5	NA	TRBJ1-5
CASSSGTATYEQYF	TGCGCCAGCAGCTCCGGGACAGCTACCTACGAGCAGTACTTC	TRBD1	TRBV10-1	NA	TRBJ2-7
CASSAQGANFNEQFF	TGTGCCAGCAGCGCACAGGGGGCGAATTTCAATGAGCAGTTCTTC	TRBD1	TRBV7-2	NA	TRBJ2-1
CASTRDRRDTEAFF	TGTGCCAGCACCCGGGACAGACGGGACACTGAAGCTTTCTTT	TRBD1	TRBV6-6	NA	TRBJ1-1
CSVILPNQGQYF	TGCAGCGTTATTCTACCAAACCAGGGGCAGTACTTC	NA	TRBV29-1	NA	TRBJ2-7
CASSLAGVLLRDTQYF	TGTGCCAGCAGCTTGGCAGGGGTCCTGCTTCGAGATACGCAGTATTTT	NA	TRBV5-5	NA	TRBJ2-3
CSVDATGYTYGYTF	TGCAGCGTTGATGCAACAGGGTATACCTATGGCTACACCTTC	NA	TRBV29-1	few	TRBJ1-2
CASSLGAGYNSPLHF	TGTGCCAGTAGTCTGGGGGCGGGCTATAATTCACCCCTCCACTTT	NA	TRBV19	few	TRBJ1-6
CASSLGDRAGTEAFF	TGCGCCAGCAGCTTGGGCGACAGGGCCGGGACTGAAGCTTTCTTT	TRBD1	TRBV5-1	few	TRBJ1-1
CASSSSRGEDTQYF	TGCGCCAGCAGCTCATCCCGGGGAGAGGATACGCAGTATTTT	NA	TRBV5-1	once	TRBJ2-3
CASSFGGHNEQFF	TGTGCCAGCAGCTTCGGCGGGCACAATGAGCAGTTCTTC	NA	TRBV7-9	once	TRBJ2-1
CASGPEPNQPQHF	TGTGCCAGTGGTCCGGAGCCTAATCAGCCCCAGCATTTT	NA	TRBV19	NA	TRBJ1-5
CASSLLLNTEAFF	TGTGCCAGCAGTTTATTATTGAACACTGAAGCTTTCTTT	NA	TRBV27	NA	TRBJ1-1
CASSLVLAGGEFF	TGTGCCAGTAGTTTGGTTCTAGCGGGAGGGGAGTTCTTC	TRBD2	TRBV19	NA	TRBJ2-1
CASSSGLGATEAFF	TGTGCCAGCAGCTCGGGACTTGGAGCGACTGAAGCTTTCTTT	NA	TRBV7-6	NA	TRBJ1-1
CAISESGQAYEQYF	TGTGCCATCAGTGAGTCGGGACAGGCATACGAGCAGTACTTC	TRBD1	TRBV10-3	NA	TRBJ2-7
CASSLYPNPLRDRDRFGYGYTF	TGTGCCAGCAGCTTATACCCCAACCCCCTAAGGGACAGGGACCGTTTCGGCTATGGCTACACCTTC	TRBD1	TRBV7-3	NA	TRBJ1-2
CASSYSERGGRYF	TGTGCCAGCAGTTACTCCGAGCGGGGTGGGCGGTATTTT	TRBD2	TRBV6-5	NA	TRBJ2-3
CASSKDRGPTEAFF	TGCGCCAGCAGCAAAGACAGGGGGCCAACTGAAGCTTTCTTT	TRBD1	TRBV5-1	NA	TRBJ1-1
CASSSDRTIGNTIYF	TGTGCCAGCTCATCTGACAGGACCATAGGAAACACCATATATTTT	NA	TRBV18	NA	TRBJ1-3
CAISPKGADTGELFF	TGTGCCATCAGTCCAAAGGGGGCGGACACCGGGGAGCTGTTTTTT	TRBD1	TRBV10-3	NA	TRBJ2-2
CASSQHLRRENYGYTF	TGTGCCAGCAGCCAGCATTTGAGGAGGGAGAACTATGGCTACACCTTC	NA	TRBV7-2	NA	TRBJ1-2
CAISPRQGNLRSPKGYTF	TGTGCCATCAGCCCCCGACAGGGAAACCTAAGGTCCCCCAAGGGCTACACCTTC	TRBD1	TRBV10-3	NA	TRBJ1-2
CASSMTGHTGYTF	TGTGCCAGCAGCATGACAGGGCATACAGGCTACACCTTC	TRBD1	TRBV27	NA	TRBJ1-2
CASSLTKRQGAPAYEQYF	TGCGCCAGCAGCTTAACAAAAAGACAGGGGGCGCCCGCCTACGAGCAGTACTTC	TRBD1	TRBV5-1	NA	TRBJ2-7
CASSLGRTEVNYGYTF	TGTGCCAGCAGCTTAGGAAGGACAGAAGTAAACTATGGCTACACCTTC	NA	TRBV7-9	NA	TRBJ1-2
CASSMGQQRVVFRGYTF	TGTGCCAGTAGTATGGGACAGCAACGGGTTGTTTTCCGGGGCTACACCTTC	TRBD1	TRBV19	NA	TRBJ1-2
CASSAGQGRNEQFF	TGTGCCAGCAGTGCCGGACAGGGTCGTAATGAGCAGTTCTTC	TRBD1	TRBV6-1	NA	TRBJ2-1
CASSLGQGNTEAFF	TGTGCCAGCAGTCTAGGACAGGGGAACACTGAAGCTTTCTTT	TRBD1	TRBV7-9	NA	TRBJ1-1
CASSFMSGRMYEQYF	TGTGCCAGCAGTTTCATGAGCGGGAGGATGTACGAGCAGTACTTC	TRBD2	TRBV27	NA	TRBJ2-7
CASSSLGQTYEQYF	TGTGCCAGCAGCTCGTTGGGACAGACCTACGAGCAGTACTTC	TRBD1	TRBV5-4	NA	TRBJ2-7
CASSYDTSGRKRETQYF	TGTGCCAGCAGCTATGACACTAGCGGGAGGAAGCGAGAGACCCAGTACTTC	TRBD2	TRBV5-6	NA	TRBJ2-5
CASSLGLGRGQETQYF	TGTGCCAGCAGCTTAGGCCTCGGCCGGGGCCAAGAGACCCAGTACTTC	NA	TRBV11-3	NA	TRBJ2-5
CASEDGNGGQPQHF	TGTGCCAGCGAGGACGGCAACGGGGGTCAGCCCCAGCATTTT	NA	TRBV19	NA	TRBJ1-5
CASRGLAEVGELFF	TGTGCCAGCAGGGGACTAGCGGAGGTCGGGGAGCTGTTTTTT	TRBD2	TRBV6-1	NA	TRBJ2-2
CASGQVLGYEQYF	TGTGCCAGCGGACAGGTGTTGGGCTACGAGCAGTACTTC	TRBD1	TRBV19	NA	TRBJ2-7
CASRKGPDTQYF	TGTGCCAGTAGAAAGGGGCCAGATACGCAGTATTTT	NA	TRBV19	NA	TRBJ2-3
CSVDRQGINYGYTF	TGCAGCGTGGACAGACAGGGTATTAACTATGGCTACACCTTC	TRBD1	TRBV29-1	NA	TRBJ1-2
CASSHRETYEQYF	TGTGCCAGCTCACACAGGGAAACCTACGAGCAGTACTTC	NA	TRBV18	NA	TRBJ2-7
CASKGQASVASLRLTGQYF	TGCGCCAGCAAGGGACAGGCCAGCGTAGCCTCTCTGCGTTTGACGGGGCAGTACTTC	TRBD1	TRBV5-1	NA	TRBJ2-7
CASSSGQGRSPLHF	TGCGCCAGCAGCTCGGGACAGGGAAGGTCACCCCTCCACTTT	TRBD1	TRBV5-1	NA	TRBJ1-6
CASSERGGEKLFF	TGTGCCAGCAGTGAGCGGGGCGGTGAAAAACTGTTTTTT	NA	TRBV2	NA	TRBJ1-4
CASSQLRDRGNTIYF	TGCGCCAGCAGCCAGCTCCGGGACAGGGGAAACACCATATATTTT	TRBD1	TRBV4-1	few	TRBJ1-3
CSVGPAGSDGYTF	TGCAGCGTTGGCCCCGCCGGGTCTGATGGCTACACCTTC	NA	TRBV29-1	NA	TRBJ1-2
CASGPWRGETQYF	TGTGCTAGTGGTCCCTGGAGAGGCGAGACCCAGTACTTC	NA	TRBV12-5	few	TRBJ2-5
CASSGSGTGYAEAFF	TGTGCCAGCAGCGGGTCCGGGACAGGGTATGCTGAAGCTTTCTTT	TRBD1	TRBV5-6	NA	TRBJ1-1